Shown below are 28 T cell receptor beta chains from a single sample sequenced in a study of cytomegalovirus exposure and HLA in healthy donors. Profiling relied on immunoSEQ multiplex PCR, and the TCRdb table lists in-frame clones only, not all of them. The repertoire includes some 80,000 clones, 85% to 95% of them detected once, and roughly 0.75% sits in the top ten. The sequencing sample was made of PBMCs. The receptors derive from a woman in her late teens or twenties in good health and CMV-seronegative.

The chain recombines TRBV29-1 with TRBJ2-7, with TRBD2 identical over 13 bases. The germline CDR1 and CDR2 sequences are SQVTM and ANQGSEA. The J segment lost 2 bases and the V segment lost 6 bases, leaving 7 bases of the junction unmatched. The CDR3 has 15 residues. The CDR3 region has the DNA TGCAGCGTCGGGGGACTAGCGGGGACCCCCTACGAGCAGTACTTC. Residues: CSVGGLAGTPYEQYF.

The CDR3 reads CASSFLQGNEKLFF. The CDR3 DNA is TGTGCCAGCAGCTTCTTACAGGGGAATGAAAAACTGTTTTTT. The chain has TRBV11-2 and TRBJ1-4, with 7 bases lining up with TRBD1. Germline V gives CDR1 SGHAT, CDR2 FQNNGV. This CDR3 contains 14 residues. The junction had 3 bases not matched to a gene; V was cut back by 3 bases and J by 5 bases. Complete variable domain (other parts from reference TRBV11-2 and TRBJ1-4): EAGVAQSPRYKIIEKRQSVAFWCNPISGHATLYWYQQILGQGPKLLIQFQNNGVVDDSQLPKDRFSAERLKGVDSTLKIQPAKLEDSAVYLCASSFLQGNEKLFFGSGTQLSVL.

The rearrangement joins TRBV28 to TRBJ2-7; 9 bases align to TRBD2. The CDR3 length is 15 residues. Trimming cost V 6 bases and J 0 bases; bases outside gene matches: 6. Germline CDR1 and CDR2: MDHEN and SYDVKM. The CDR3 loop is CASSHRSGGSYEQYF. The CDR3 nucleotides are TGTGCCAGCAGCCACCGTAGCGGGGGCTCCTACGAGCAGTACTTC.

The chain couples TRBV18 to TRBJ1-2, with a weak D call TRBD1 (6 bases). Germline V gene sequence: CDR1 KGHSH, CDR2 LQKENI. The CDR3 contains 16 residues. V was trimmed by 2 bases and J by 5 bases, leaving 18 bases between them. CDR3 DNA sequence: TGTGCCAGCTCACCAACGCTTAACAGGGACGGATATGGCTACACCTTC. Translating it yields CASSPTLNRDGYGYTF.

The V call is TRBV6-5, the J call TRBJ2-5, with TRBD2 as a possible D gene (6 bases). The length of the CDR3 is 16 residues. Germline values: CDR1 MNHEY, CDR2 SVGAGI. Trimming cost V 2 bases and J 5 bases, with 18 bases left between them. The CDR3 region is CASSYVAGTSTETQYF. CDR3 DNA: TGTGCCAGCAGTTACGTTGCGGGGACTTCCACGGAGACCCAGTACTTC.

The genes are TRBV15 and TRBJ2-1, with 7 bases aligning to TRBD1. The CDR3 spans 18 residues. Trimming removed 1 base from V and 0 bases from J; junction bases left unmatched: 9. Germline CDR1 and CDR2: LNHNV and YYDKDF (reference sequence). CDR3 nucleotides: TGTGCCACCAGCAGAGGGGGACAGTCCCTCTCCTCCTACAATGAGCAGTTCTTC. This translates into CATSRGGQSLSSYNEQFF.

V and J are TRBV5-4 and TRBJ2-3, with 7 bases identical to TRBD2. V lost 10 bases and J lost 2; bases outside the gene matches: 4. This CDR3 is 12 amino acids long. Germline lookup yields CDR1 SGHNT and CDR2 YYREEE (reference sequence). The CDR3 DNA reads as TGTGCCGCGGGGGTCGACACAGATACGCAGTATTTT. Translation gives CAAGVDTDTQYF.

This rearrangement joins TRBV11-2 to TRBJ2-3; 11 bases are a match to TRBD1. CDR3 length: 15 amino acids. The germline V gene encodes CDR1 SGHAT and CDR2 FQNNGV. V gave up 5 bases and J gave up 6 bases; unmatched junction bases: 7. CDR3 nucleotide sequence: TGTGCCAGCAGCCAGGACAGGGGGCCTGTTGATACGCAGTATTTT. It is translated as CASSQDRGPVDTQYF.

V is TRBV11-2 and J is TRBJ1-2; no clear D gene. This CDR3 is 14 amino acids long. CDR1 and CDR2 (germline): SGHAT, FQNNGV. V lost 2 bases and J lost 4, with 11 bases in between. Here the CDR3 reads CASSLIQAAYGYTF. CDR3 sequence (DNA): TGTGCCAGCAGCTTAATTCAGGCAGCCTATGGCTACACCTTC.

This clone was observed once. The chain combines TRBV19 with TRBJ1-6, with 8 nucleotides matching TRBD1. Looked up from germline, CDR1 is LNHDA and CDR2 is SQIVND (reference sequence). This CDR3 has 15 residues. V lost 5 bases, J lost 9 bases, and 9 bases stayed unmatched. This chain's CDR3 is CASSSLTGESSPLHF. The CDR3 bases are TGTGCCAGTAGTTCCTTGACAGGGGAAAGTTCACCCCTCCACTTT.

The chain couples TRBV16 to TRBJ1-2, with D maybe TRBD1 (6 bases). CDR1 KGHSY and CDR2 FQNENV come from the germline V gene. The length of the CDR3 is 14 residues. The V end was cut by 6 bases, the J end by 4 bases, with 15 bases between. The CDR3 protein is CASSPHDRRYGYTF. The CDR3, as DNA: TGTGCCAGCAGTCCACACGACAGGCGCTATGGCTACACCTTC. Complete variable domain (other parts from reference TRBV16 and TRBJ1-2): GEEVAQTPKHLVRGEGQKAKLYCAPIKGHSYVFWYQQVLKNEFKFLISFQNENVFDETGMPKERFSAKCLPNSPCSLEIQATKLEDSAVYFCASSPHDRRYGYTFGSGTRLTVV.

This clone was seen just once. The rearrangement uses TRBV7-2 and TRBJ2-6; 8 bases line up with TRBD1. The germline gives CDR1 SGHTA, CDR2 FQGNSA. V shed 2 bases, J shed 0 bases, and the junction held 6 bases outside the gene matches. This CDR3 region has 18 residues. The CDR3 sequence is CASSLHGQGVSGANVLTF. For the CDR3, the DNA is TGTGCCAGCAGCTTACACGGACAGGGAGTCTCTGGGGCCAACGTCCTGACTTTC.

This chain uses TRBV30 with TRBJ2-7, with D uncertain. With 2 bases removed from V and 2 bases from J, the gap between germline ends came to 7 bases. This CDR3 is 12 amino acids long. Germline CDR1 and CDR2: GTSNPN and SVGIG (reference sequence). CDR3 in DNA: TGTGCCTGGAGTCCTATTACCTACGAGCAGTACTTC. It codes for CAWSPITYEQYF.

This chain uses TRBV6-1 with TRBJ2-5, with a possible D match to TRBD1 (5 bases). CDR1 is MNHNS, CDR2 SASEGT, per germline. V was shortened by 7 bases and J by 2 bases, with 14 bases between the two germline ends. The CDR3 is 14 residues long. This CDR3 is CASKQDIWQETQYF. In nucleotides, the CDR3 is TGTGCCAGCAAGCAGGACATCTGGCAAGAGACCCAGTACTTC.

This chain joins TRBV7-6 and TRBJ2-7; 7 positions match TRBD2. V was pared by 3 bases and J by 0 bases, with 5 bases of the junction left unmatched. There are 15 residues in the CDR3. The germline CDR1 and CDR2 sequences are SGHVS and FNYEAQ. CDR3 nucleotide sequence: TGTGCCAGCAGCTTGGGCGGGAGTCCCTCCTACGAGCAGTACTTC. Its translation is CASSLGGSPSYEQYF.

The CDR3 protein is CASSSVAGVYEQFF. The CDR3 bases are TGTGCCAGCAGCTCAGTAGCGGGAGTTTATGAGCAGTTCTTC. The rearrangement joins TRBV11-2 to TRBJ2-1, with 9 bases that match TRBD2. This CDR3 contains 14 residues. V lost 4 bases, J lost 8 bases, and 6 bases stayed unmatched. Looked up from germline, CDR1 is SGHAT and CDR2 is FQNNGV.

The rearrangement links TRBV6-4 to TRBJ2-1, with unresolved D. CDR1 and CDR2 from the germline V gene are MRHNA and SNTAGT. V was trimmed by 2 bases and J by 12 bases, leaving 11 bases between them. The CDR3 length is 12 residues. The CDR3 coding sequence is TGTGCCAGCAGTGACGCGTCACTAAGGCAGTTCTTC. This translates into CASSDASLRQFF.

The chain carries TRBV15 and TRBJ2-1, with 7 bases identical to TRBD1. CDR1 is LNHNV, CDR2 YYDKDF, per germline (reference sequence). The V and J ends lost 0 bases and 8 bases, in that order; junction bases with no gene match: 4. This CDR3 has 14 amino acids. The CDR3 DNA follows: TGTGCCACCAGCAGAGACTTTCAGGGGGATGAGCAGTTCTTC. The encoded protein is CATSRDFQGDEQFF.

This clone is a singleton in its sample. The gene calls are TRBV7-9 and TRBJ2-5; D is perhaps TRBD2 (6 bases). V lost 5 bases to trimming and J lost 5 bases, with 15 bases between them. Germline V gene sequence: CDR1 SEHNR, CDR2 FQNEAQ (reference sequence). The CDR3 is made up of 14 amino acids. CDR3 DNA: TGTGCCAGCAGCCCGGTCGGGGGAGGCGAGACCCAGTACTTC. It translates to CASSPVGGGETQYF.

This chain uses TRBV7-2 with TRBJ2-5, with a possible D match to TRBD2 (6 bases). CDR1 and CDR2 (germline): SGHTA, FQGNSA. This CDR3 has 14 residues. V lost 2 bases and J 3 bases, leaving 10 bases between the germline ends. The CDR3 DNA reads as TGTGCCAGCAGCTTATCGCGCGGGAAAGAGACCCAGTACTTC. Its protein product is CASSLSRGKETQYF.

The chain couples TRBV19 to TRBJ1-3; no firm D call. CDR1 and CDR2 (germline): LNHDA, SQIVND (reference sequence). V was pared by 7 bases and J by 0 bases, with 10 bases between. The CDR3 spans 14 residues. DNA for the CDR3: TGTGCCAGTATATTCTCCAGCTCTGGAAACACCATATATTTT. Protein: CASIFSSSGNTIYF.

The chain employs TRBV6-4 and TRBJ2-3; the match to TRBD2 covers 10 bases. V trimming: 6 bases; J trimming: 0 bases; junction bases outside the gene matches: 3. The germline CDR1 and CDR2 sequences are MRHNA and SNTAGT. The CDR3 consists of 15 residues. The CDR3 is CASSSTSGSTDTQYF. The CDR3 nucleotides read TGTGCCAGCAGCTCGACTAGCGGGAGCACAGATACGCAGTATTTT.

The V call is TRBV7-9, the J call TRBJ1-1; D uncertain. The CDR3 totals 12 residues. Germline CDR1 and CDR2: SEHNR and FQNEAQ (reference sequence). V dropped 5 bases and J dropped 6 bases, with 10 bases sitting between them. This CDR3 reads CASSPQDAEAFF. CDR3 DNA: TGTGCCAGCAGCCCGCAGGATGCTGAAGCTTTCTTT.

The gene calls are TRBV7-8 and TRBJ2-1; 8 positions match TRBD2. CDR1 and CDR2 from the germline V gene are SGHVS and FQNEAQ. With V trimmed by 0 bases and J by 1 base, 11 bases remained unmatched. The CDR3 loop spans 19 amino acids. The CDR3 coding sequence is TGTGCCAGCAGCTTAGCTCTTTTAGCGGGGCATACTTCCTACAATGAGCAGTTCTTC. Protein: CASSLALLAGHTSYNEQFF.

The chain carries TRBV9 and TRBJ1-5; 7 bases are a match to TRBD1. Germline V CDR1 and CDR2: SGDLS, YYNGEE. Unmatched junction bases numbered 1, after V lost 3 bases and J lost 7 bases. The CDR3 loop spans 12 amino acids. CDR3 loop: CASSGGGQPQHF. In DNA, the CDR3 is TGTGCCAGCAGCGGAGGGGGCCAGCCCCAGCATTTT.

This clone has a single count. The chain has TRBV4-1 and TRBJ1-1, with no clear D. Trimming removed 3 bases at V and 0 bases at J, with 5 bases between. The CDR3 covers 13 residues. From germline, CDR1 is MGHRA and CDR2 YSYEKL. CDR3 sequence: CASSQRVNTEAFF. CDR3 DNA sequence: TGCGCCAGCAGCCAGAGGGTGAACACTGAAGCTTTCTTT.

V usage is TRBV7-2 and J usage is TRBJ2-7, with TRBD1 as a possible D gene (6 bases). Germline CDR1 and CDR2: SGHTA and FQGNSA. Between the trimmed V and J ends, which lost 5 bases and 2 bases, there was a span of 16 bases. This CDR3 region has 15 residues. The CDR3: CASSPRTALTYEQYF. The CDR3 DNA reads TGTGCCAGCAGCCCCAGGACAGCCCTTACCTACGAGCAGTACTTC.

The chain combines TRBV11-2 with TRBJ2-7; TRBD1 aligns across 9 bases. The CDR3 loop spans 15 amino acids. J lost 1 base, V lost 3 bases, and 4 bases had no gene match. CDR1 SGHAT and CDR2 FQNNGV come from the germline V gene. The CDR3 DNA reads TGTGCCAGCAGCTTCCCCGGGACAGGGTCCTACGAGCAGTACTTC. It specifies CASSFPGTGSYEQYF.